A selection of T cell receptor beta chains follows, all from one sample in a study of shared clonotypes between healthy human individuals. This table comes from immunoSEQ multiplex PCR, and its TCRdb copy is limited to in-frame clones, with some not included. The sample lists nearly 500,000 clones, 76% occurring once. Sequencing was performed on PBMCs. The receptors come from a woman aged 40 to 50 in good health. Some clones in this sample may be carry-over from other donors' samples. The CDR3 runs from the conserved cysteine through the conserved F or W. Fields, in order: clone size, V gene, D gene, J gene, CDR3 length, CDR3 protein, CDR3 DNA. The D gene is left open where the match is weak. Only part of the rows carry a size: once, few, many, or a class if the clone is expanded.

>-|TRBV29-1|-|TRBJ1-1|13
CSAAVGMNTEAFF
TGCAGCGCCGCGGTGGGGATGAACACTGAAGCTTTCTTT
>-|TRBV28|TRBD1|TRBJ1-4|18
CASSFDRGPSGLNEKLFF
TGTGCCAGCAGTTTTGACAGGGGGCCGTCTGGACTTAATGAAAAACTGTTTTTT
>-|TRBV27|-|TRBJ2-3|15
CASSLRADRSATQYF
TGTGCCAGCAGTTTACGGGCAGACCGATCAGCTACGCAGTATTTT
>once|TRBV27|-|TRBJ2-2|14
CASSRDGSTGELFF
TGTGCCAGCAGTAGGGACGGGTCCACCGGGGAGCTGTTTTTT
>-|TRBV15|-|TRBJ1-1|16
CATSIGPGQMNTEAFF
TGTGCCACCAGCATAGGACCGGGACAAATGAACACTGAAGCTTTCTTT
>-|TRBV7-9|TRBD2|TRBJ2-3|17
CASSSPWASGRGDTQYF
TGTGCCAGCAGCTCCCCTTGGGCTAGCGGGAGAGGGGATACGCAGTATTTT
>few|TRBV28|TRBD1|TRBJ1-5|18
CASRLGGQGALSNQPQHF
TGTGCCAGCAGACTAGGGGGACAGGGGGCTTTAAGCAATCAGCCCCAGCATTTT
>-|TRBV19|-|TRBJ2-1|15
CASTPGTVTYNEQFF
TGTGCCAGTACCCCCGGGACGGTGACCTACAATGAGCAGTTCTTC
>many|TRBV28|-|TRBJ1-5|11
CASATAGAQHF
TGTGCCTCGGCCACAGCCGGGGCCCAGCATTTT
>-|TRBV7-2|-|TRBJ2-7|12
CASSPQGGEQYF
TGTGCCAGCAGCCCCCAAGGAGGCGAGCAGTACTTC
>once|TRBV13|-|TRBJ1-1|16
CASSPNTPQEGTEAFF
TGTGCCAGCAGCCCAAATACCCCCCAGGAGGGGACTGAAGCTTTCTTT
>-|TRBV4-1|-|TRBJ1-4|15
CASSQGSDYREKLFF
TGCGCCAGCAGCCAAGGCTCAGACTATCGGGAAAAACTGTTTTTT
>-|TRBV10-2|TRBD2|TRBJ2-1|15
CASTPPGTSNDEQFF
TGCGCCAGCACCCCTCCCGGGACTAGTAATGATGAGCAGTTCTTC
>-|TRBV9|-|TRBJ2-1|13
CASSVGGGLGQFF
TGTGCCAGCAGCGTAGGGGGCGGCCTAGGGCAGTTCTTC
>-|TRBV28|-|TRBJ1-4|14
CASSPPKTNEKLFF
TGTGCCAGCAGTCCCCCGAAAACTAATGAAAAACTGTTTTTT
>once|TRBV7-2|-|TRBJ2-7|13
CASSLGSAYEQYF
TGTGCCAGCAGCTTAGGGTCAGCCTACGAGCAGTACTTC
>few|TRBV27|-|TRBJ2-1|15
CASTQGRTPYNEQFF
TGTGCCAGCACCCAAGGGAGAACCCCCTACAATGAGCAGTTCTTC
>many|TRBV7-2|-|TRBJ2-7|14
CASSSALIPYEQYF
TGTGCCAGCAGCTCCGCCTTGATTCCCTACGAGCAGTACTTC
>many|TRBV5-8|-|TRBJ1-2|14
CATRQELANYGYTF
TGTGCCACCCGACAGGAACTCGCTAACTATGGCTACACCTTC
>-|TRBV29-1|-|TRBJ2-3|15
CSVAGWAGSTDTQYF
TGCAGCGTGGCCGGGTGGGCAGGCAGCACAGATACGCAGTATTTT
>-|TRBV7-9|-|TRBJ2-2|14
CASRSDTRTGELFF
TGTGCCAGCAGATCCGACACGCGCACCGGGGAGCTGTTTTTT
>-|TRBV6-6|-|TRBJ2-5|15
CASSYATGVQETQYF
TGTGCCAGCAGTTACGCCACAGGAGTCCAAGAGACCCAGTACTTC
>-|TRBV9|-|TRBJ2-7|15
CASSLLGDESYEQYF
TGTGCCAGCAGCCTCCTCGGGGACGAGAGCTACGAGCAGTACTTC
>-|TRBV7-2|-|TRBJ2-7|15
CASSLEGGLGNEQYF
TGTGCCAGCAGCTTAGAAGGGGGATTGGGCAACGAGCAGTACTTC
>-|TRBV5-1|-|TRBJ2-5|13
CASSIEGQETQYF
TGCGCCAGCAGCATCGAAGGTCAAGAGACCCAGTACTTC
>-|TRBV11-3|TRBD2|TRBJ2-5|17
CASSLGLSGGYLETQYF
TGTGCCAGCAGCTTAGGTCTGTCGGGAGGGTACCTAGAGACCCAGTACTTC
>-|TRBV7-8|-|TRBJ2-1|14
CASSLGTVYNEQFF
TGTGCCAGCAGCTTAGGGACAGTTTACAATGAGCAGTTCTTC
>-|TRBV7-2|TRBD2|TRBJ2-7|16
CASSLTGGRGPYEQYF
TGTGCCAGCAGCTTAACGGGCGGGAGGGGCCCCTACGAGCAGTACTTC
>-|TRBV6-6|-|TRBJ2-7|15
CASSYPAVHSYEQYF
TGTGCCAGCAGTTACCCGGCGGTACACTCCTACGAGCAGTACTTC
>-|TRBV6-1|-|TRBJ1-5|15
CASTINGVGDQPQHF
TGTGCCAGCACCATCAATGGGGTAGGGGATCAGCCCCAGCATTTT
>-|TRBV2|-|TRBJ2-1|14
CASRRENSYNEQFF
TGTGCCAGCAGGAGGGAGAACTCCTACAATGAGCAGTTCTTC
>-|TRBV27|TRBD1|TRBJ1-1|13
CASSWTGGGEAFF
TGTGCCAGCAGTTGGACAGGGGGCGGTGAAGCTTTCTTT
>once|TRBV6-1|TRBD2|TRBJ2-7|16
CASSERGLAGGYEQYF
TGTGCCAGCAGTGAAAGGGGACTAGCGGGAGGCTACGAGCAGTACTTC
>few|TRBV2|-|TRBJ1-2|11
CASTLDLGYTF
TGTGCCAGCACCCTTGACCTTGGCTACACCTTC
>-|TRBV7-2|-|TRBJ2-3|12
CASSLLLATQYF
TGTGCCAGCAGCTTACTACTAGCTACGCAGTATTTT
>-|TRBV5-5|TRBD1|TRBJ2-1|16
CASRVTGGVVGNEQFF
TGTGCCAGCAGGGTAACAGGGGGCGTTGTAGGCAATGAGCAGTTCTTC
>-|TRBV5-1|-|TRBJ2-5|17
CASSPGAGQRNQETQYF
TGCGCCAGCAGCCCAGGTGCGGGACAGAGGAACCAAGAGACCCAGTACTTC
>-|TRBV28|TRBD1|TRBJ1-5|16
CASSLPTGFSNQPQHF
TGTGCCAGCAGTTTACCGACAGGGTTCAGCAATCAGCCCCAGCATTTT
>-|TRBV2|-|TRBJ2-7|16
CASSVGQMGFFYEQYF
TGTGCCAGCAGTGTCGGGCAGATGGGATTTTTCTACGAGCAGTACTTC
>-|TRBV7-9|TRBD2|TRBJ2-3|16
CASSLGLAGETDTQYF
TGTGCCAGCAGCTTAGGACTAGCGGGAGAAACAGATACGCAGTATTTT
>few|TRBV28|-|TRBJ2-7|16
CASRLTQWGLSYEQYF
TGTGCCAGCAGACTTACCCAATGGGGACTGAGCTACGAGCAGTACTTC
>-|TRBV5-4|-|TRBJ2-7|14
CASSLAGDTYEQYF
TGTGCCAGCAGCTTGGCAGGGGACACCTACGAGCAGTACTTC
>many|TRBV9|-|TRBJ2-7|15
CASTQSSSAEGEQYF
TGTGCCAGCACCCAAAGTTCTAGCGCGGAGGGGGAGCAGTACTTC
>-|TRBV29-1|-|TRBJ1-1|14
CSTAQPSPNTEAFF
TGCAGCACGGCGCAACCCTCCCCAAACACTGAAGCTTTCTTT
>-|TRBV6-6|TRBD1|TRBJ2-2|15
CASTPGTGETGELFF
TGTGCCAGCACCCCCGGGACAGGGGAGACCGGGGAGCTGTTTTTT
>-|TRBV11-2|-|TRBJ2-7|12
CASRTAGYEQYF
TGTGCCAGCAGGACAGCGGGCTACGAGCAGTACTTC
>few|TRBV30|TRBD1|TRBJ2-5|13
CAWMSGGLETQYF
TGTGCCTGGATGTCAGGGGGCCTGGAGACCCAGTACTTC
>-|TRBV18|-|TRBJ1-1|13
CASSPTKNTEAFF
TGTGCCAGCTCACCAACAAAGAACACTGAAGCTTTCTTT
>few|TRBV7-2|-|TRBJ2-7|13
CASSLALSYEQYF
TGTGCCAGCAGCTTAGCGCTCTCCTACGAGCAGTACTTC
>-|TRBV5-8|-|TRBJ2-7|17
CASSLKQGFKGPYEQYF
TGTGCCAGCAGCTTGAAACAGGGTTTCAAGGGGCCCTACGAGCAGTACTTC